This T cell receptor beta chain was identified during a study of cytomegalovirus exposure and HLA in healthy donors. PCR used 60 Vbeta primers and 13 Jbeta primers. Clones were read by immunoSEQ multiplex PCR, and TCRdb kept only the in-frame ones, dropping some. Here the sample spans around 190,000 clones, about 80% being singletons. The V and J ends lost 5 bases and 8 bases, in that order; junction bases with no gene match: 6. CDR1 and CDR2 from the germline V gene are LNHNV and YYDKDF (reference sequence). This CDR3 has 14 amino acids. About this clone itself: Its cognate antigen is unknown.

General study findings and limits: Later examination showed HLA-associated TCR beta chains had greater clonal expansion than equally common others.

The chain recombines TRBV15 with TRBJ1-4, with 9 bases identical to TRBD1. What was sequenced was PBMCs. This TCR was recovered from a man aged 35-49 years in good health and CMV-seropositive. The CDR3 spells CATSAGTGTEKLFF. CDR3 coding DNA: TGTGCCACCAGCGCTGGGACAGGGACGGAAAAACTGTTTTTT.